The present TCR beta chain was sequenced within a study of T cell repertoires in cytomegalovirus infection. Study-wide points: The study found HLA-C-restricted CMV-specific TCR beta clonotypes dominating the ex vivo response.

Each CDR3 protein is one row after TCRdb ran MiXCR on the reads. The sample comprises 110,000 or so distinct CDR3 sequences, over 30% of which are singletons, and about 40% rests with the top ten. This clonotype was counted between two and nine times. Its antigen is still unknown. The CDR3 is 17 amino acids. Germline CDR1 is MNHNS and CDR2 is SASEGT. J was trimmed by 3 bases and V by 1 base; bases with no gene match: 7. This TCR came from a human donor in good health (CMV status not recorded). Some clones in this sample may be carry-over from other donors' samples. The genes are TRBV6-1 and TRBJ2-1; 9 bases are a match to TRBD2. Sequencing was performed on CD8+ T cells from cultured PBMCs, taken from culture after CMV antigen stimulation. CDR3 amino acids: CASSEELLAGGYNEQFF. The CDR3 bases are TGTGCCAGCAGTGAAGAGCTACTAGCGGGCGGCTACAATGAGCAGTTCTTC.